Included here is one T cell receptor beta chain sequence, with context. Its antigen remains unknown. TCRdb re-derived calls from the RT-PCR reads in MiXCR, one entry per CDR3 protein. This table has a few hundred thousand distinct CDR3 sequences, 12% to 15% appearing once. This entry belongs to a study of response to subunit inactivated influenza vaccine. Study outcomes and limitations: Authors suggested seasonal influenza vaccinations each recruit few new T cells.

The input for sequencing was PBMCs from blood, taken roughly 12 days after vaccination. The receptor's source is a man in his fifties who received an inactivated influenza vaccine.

The CDR3 is CASSQGDRTFGYGYTF. The CDR3, as DNA: TGCGCCAGCAGCCAAGGCGACAGGACCTTCGGCTATGGCTACACCTTC. V usage is TRBV4-1 and J usage is TRBJ1-2, with a tentative D call TRBD1 (6 bases). Germline V CDR1 and CDR2: MGHRA, YSYEKL. There are 16 residues in the CDR3. Between the trimmed V and J ends, which lost 1 base and 4 bases, there was a span of 16 bases.